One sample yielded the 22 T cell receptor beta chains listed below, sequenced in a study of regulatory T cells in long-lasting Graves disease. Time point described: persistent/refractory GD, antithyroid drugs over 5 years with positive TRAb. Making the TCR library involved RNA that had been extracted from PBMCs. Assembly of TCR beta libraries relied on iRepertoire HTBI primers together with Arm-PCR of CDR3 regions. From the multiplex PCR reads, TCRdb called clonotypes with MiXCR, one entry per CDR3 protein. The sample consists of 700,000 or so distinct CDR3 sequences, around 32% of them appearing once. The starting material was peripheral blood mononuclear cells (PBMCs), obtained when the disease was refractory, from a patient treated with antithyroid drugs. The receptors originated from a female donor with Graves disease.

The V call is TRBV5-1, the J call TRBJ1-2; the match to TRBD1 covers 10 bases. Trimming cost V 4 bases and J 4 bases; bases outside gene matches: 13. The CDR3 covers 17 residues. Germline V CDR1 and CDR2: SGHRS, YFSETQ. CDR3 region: CASSPFGQGVGSYGYTF. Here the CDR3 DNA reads TGCGCCAGCAGCCCATTCGGACAGGGGGTCGGCAGCTATGGCTACACCTTC.

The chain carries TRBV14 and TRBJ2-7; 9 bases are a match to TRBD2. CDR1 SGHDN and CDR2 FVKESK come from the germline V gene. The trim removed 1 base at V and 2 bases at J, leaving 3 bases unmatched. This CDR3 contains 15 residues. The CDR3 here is CASSQGLAGPYEQYF. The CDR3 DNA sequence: TGTGCCAGCAGCCAAGGCCTAGCGGGACCCTACGAGCAGTACTTC.

CDR3 amino acids: CSVPPPEREGGETQYF. CDR3 nucleotide sequence: TGCAGCGTCCCCCCGCCAGAGCGGGAGGGAGGGGAGACCCAGTACTTC. This chain joins TRBV29-1 and TRBJ2-5; 10 bases are shared with TRBD2. The CDR3 sequence is 16 residues long. Germline V gene sequence: CDR1 SQVTM, CDR2 ANQGSEA. V was clipped by 6 bases and J by 5 bases; unmatched bases: 15.

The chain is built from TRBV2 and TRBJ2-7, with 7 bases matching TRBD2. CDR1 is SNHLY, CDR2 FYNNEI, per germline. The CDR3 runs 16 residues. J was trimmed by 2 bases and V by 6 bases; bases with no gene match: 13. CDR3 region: CASSQGLSLAAYEQYF. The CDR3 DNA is TGTGCCAGCAGCCAAGGGCTGAGCCTAGCGGCCTACGAGCAGTACTTC.

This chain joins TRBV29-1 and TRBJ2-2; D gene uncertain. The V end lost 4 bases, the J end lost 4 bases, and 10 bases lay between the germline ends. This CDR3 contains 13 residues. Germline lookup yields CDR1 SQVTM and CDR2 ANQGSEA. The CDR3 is CSVVVGSTGELFF. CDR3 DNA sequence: TGCAGCGTTGTGGTGGGTTCCACCGGGGAGCTGTTTTTT.

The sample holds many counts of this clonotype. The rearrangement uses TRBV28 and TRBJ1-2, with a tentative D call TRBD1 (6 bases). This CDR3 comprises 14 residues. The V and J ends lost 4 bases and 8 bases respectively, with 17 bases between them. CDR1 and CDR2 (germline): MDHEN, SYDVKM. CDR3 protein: CASSSSPGASGYTF. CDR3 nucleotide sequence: TGTGCCAGCAGTTCCTCGCCAGGGGCTAGCGGCTACACCTTC.

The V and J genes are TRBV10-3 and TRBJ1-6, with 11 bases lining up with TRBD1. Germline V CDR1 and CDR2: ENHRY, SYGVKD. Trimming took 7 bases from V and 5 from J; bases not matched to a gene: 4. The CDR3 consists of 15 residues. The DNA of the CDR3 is TGTGCCATCAAGGACAGGGGGCGGGATAATTCACCCCTCCACTTT. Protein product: CAIKDRGRDNSPLHF.

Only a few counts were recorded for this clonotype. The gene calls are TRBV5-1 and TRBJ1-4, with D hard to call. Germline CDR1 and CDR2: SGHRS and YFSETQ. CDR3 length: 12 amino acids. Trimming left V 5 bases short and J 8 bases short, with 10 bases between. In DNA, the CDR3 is TGCGCCAGCAGTCCTGACGAAGAAAAACTGTTTTTT. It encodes CASSPDEEKLFF. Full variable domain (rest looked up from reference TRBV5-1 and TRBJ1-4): KAGVTQTPRYLIKTRGQQVTLSCSPISGHRSVSWYQQTPGQGLQFLFEYFSETQRNKGNFPGRFSGRQFSNSRSEMNVSTLELGDSALYLCASSPDEEKLFFGSGTQLSVL.

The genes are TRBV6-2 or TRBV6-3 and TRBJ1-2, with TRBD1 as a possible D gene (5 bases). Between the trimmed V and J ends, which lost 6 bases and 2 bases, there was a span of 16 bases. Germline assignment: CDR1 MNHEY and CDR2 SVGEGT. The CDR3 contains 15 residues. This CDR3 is CASSGREGSNYGYTF. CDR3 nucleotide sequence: TGTGCCAGCAGCGGCAGGGAAGGTTCGAACTATGGCTACACCTTC.

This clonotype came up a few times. This chain's CDR3 is CASSYVPGEKLFF. The CDR3 coding sequence is TGTGCCAGCAGTTACGTCCCAGGTGAAAAACTGTTTTTT. This sequence joins TRBV6-5 and TRBJ1-4, with D hard to call. The ends were cut back, 2 bases at V and 7 bases at J, with 8 bases in the middle. This CDR3 spans 13 amino acids. CDR1 and CDR2 from the germline V gene are MNHEY and SVGAGI.

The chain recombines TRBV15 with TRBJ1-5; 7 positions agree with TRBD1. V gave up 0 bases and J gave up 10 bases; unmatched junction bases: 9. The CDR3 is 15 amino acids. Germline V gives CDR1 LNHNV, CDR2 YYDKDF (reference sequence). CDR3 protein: CATSRDLAGGRPQHF. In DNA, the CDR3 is TGTGCCACCAGCAGAGATTTGGCAGGGGGTCGCCCCCAGCATTTT.

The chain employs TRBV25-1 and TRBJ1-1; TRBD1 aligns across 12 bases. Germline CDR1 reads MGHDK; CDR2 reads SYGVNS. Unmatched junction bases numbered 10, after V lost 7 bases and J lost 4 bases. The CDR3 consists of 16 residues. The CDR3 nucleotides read TGTGCCAGCACCCCCGGGACAGGGGGCCTTAGCACTGAAGCTTTCTTT. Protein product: CASTPGTGGLSTEAFF. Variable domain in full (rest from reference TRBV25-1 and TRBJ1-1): EADIYQTPRYLVIGTGKKITLECSQTMGHDKMYWYQQDPGMELHLIHYSYGVNSTEKGDLSSESTVSRIRTEHFPLTLESARPSHTSQYLCASTPGTGGLSTEAFFGQGTRLTVV.

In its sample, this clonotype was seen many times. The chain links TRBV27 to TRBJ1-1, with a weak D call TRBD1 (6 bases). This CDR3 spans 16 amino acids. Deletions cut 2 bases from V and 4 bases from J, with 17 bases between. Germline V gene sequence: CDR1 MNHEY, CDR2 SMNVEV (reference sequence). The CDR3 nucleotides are TGTGCCAGCAGTTTAACTGCAGGGGAATACGGCACTGAAGCTTTCTTT. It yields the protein CASSLTAGEYGTEAFF.

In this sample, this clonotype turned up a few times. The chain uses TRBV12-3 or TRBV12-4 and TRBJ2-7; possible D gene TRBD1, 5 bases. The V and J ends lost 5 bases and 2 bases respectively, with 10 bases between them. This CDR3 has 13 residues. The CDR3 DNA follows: TGTGCCAGCAGTCCCAGGGTCCCCTACGAGCAGTACTTC. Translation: CASSPRVPYEQYF.

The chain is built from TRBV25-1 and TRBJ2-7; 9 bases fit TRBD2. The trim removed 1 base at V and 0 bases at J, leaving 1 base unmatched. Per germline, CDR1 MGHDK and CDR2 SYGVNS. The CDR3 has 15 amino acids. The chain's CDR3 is CASSESSGVSYEQYF. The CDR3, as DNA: TGTGCCAGCAGTGAATCTAGCGGGGTCTCCTACGAGCAGTACTTC.

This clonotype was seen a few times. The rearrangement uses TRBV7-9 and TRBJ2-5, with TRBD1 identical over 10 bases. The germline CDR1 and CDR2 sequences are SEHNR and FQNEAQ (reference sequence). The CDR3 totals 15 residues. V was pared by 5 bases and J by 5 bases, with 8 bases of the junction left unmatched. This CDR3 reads CASSVDRGLWETQYF. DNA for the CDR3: TGTGCCAGCAGCGTCGACAGGGGGCTCTGGGAGACCCAGTACTTC.

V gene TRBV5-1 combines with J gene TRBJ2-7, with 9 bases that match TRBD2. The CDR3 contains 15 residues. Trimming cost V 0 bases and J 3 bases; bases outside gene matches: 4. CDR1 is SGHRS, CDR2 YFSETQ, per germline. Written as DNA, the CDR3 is TGCGCCAGCAGCTTGGATAGCGGGAGCCGCTACGAGCAGTACTTC. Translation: CASSLDSGSRYEQYF.

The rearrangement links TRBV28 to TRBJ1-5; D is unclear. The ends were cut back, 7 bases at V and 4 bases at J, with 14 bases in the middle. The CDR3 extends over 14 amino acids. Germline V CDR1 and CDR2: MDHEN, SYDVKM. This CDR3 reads CASNRGRINQPQHF. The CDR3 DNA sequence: TGTGCCAGCAACCGAGGACGGATTAATCAGCCCCAGCATTTT.

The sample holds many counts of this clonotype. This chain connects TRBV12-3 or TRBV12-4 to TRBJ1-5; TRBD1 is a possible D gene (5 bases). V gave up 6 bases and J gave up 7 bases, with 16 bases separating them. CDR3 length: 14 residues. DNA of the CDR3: TGTGCCAGCAGCTTACTCGGGGGGGAACAGCCCCAGCATTTT. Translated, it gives CASSLLGGEQPQHF.

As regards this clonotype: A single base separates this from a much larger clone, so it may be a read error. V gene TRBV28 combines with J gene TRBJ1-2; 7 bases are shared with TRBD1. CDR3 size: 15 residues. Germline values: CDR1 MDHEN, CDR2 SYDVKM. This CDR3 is CASSRPGRIEGGGTF. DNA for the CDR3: TGTGCCAGCAGTCGCCCGGGACGGATAGAGGGAGGGGGCACGTTT.

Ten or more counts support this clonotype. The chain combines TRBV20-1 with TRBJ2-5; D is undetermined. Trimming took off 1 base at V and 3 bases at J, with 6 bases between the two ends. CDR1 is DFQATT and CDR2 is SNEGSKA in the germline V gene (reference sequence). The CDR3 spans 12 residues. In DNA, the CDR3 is TGCAGTGCTAGAGTTAGGGAAGAGACCCAGTACTTC. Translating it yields CSARVREETQYF.

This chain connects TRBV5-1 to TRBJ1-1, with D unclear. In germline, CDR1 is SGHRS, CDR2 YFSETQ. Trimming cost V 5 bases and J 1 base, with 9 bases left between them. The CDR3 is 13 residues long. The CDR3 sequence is CASRYFSNTEAFF. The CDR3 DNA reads TGCGCCAGCAGATACTTCTCGAACACTGAAGCTTTCTTT.